This entry concerns a single T cell receptor (beta chain). Its specificity is unknown. With 4 bases clipped from V and 8 bases from J, the junction kept 11 bases outside the gene matches. CDR3 length: 14 amino acids. Germline CDR1 and CDR2: SGHRS and YFSETQ. The data derive from a study of cytomegalovirus exposure and HLA in healthy donors. The PCR used 60 Vbeta and 13 Jbeta primers. The method was immunoSEQ multiplex PCR; TCRdb's version includes in-frame clones alone and lacks a portion of them. Of fewer than 250,000 clones listed, around 82% are singletons. Study-level points and caveats: For TCR beta chains, V- and J-gene trimming was later linked to a missense DCLRE1C variant. In an earlier analysis, in fewer than 700 donors, most V segments appeared productive either ~87% or ~30% of the time. Most CMV-associated TCR beta chains were later found to appear HLA-restricted.

The rearrangement uses TRBV5-1 and TRBJ1-1, with 7 bases matching TRBD1. The material sequenced was PBMCs. This receptor was taken from a man aged 18 to 30 in good health and CMV-seronegative. CDR3 DNA sequence: TGCGCCAGCAGCCCGGGACAGCGACGACGAGAAGCTTTCTTT. The encoded protein is CASSPGQRRREAFF.